These 25 T cell receptor beta chains share one sample of origin, sequenced in a study of response to subunit inactivated influenza vaccine (dated by TCRdb to between 2017 and 2018). The library was built by means of RT-PCR. The listed sequencing device is Illumina HiSeq 2500. The public reads were quality trimmed at Q25 with fastp and then assembled into clones with MiXCR by TCRdb, keeping productive beta chains. Rows with a matching CDR3 protein are joined into one entry that keeps the most common DNA and genes. Present in this sample are roughly 710,000 distinct CDR3 sequences, 12% to 15% of which were seen just once. Of the sample, less than 8.5% is held by the ten largest clones. The sample in question was PBMCs from blood, obtained about 14 days before vaccination. The receptors were sampled from a man aged 45-65 years who received an inactivated influenza vaccine. Donor details come from another sample of the same person, matched by shared clones.

This sequence joins TRBV20-1 and TRBJ2-3; 10 nucleotides match TRBD2. Per germline, CDR1 DFQATT and CDR2 SNEGSKA (reference sequence). V lost 4 bases and J lost 0; bases outside the gene matches: 4. CDR3 length equals 15 residues. The CDR3 spells CSAKTSGLSTDTQYF. The CDR3 nucleotides read TGCAGTGCTAAGACTAGCGGGCTTAGCACAGATACGCAGTATTTT.

The sample holds many counts of this clonotype. The CDR3 DNA follows: TGTGCCAGCAGTTTGGCAGGATCCTACAATGAGCAGTTCTTC. As protein: CASSLAGSYNEQFF. The chain combines TRBV12-3 or TRBV12-4 with TRBJ2-1; no reliable D call. The CDR3 sequence is 14 residues long. Trimming stripped 3 bases from V and 1 base from J, with 7 bases between.

This clonotype turned up a few times. The chain couples TRBV20-1 to TRBJ2-5; D gene uncertain. Trimming took off 5 bases at V and 0 bases at J, with 13 bases between the two ends. This CDR3 spans 14 amino acids. Germline values: CDR1 DFQATT, CDR2 SNEGSKA (reference sequence). CDR3 DNA sequence: TGCAGTGCTGGGCGGACCTTTGACCAAGAGACCCAGTACTTC. This translates into CSAGRTFDQETQYF.

The chain has TRBV20-1 and TRBJ2-7, with 9 bases fitting TRBD2. The CDR3 is 14 amino acids. Germline V gives CDR1 DFQATT, CDR2 SNEGSKA (reference sequence). The J segment lost 1 base and the V segment lost 6 bases, leaving 7 bases of the junction unmatched. In DNA form, the CDR3 reads TGCAGTGCCCAAACTAGCGGGTCTTCCTACGAGCAGTACTTC. Translation: CSAQTSGSSYEQYF.

To note about this clonotype: In this CDR3 the conserved last residue, phenylalanine or tryptophan, is missing, so a read error is likely. The gene calls are TRBV6-2 or TRBV6-3 and TRBJ1-1, with TRBD1 identical over 8 bases. Germline V gene data show CDR1 as MNHEY and CDR2 as SVGEGT. The CDR3 spans 15 residues. The V and J ends lost 7 bases and 1 base, in that order; junction bases with no gene match: 8. The CDR3 sequence: CASTATGQGNTEAFL. CDR3 DNA: TGTGCCAGCACCGCGACCGGACAGGGGAACACTGAAGCTTTCCTT.

The rearrangement joins TRBV20-1 to TRBJ2-7; 7 nucleotides agree with TRBD2. Germline lookup yields CDR1 DFQATT and CDR2 SNEGSKA (reference sequence). The V and J ends lost 1 base and 2 bases, in that order; junction bases with no gene match: 8. The CDR3 has 15 residues. The CDR3 bases are TGCAGTGCTAGAGTGTTTCTAGCGGACCCCTACGAGCAGTACTTC. This gives the protein CSARVFLADPYEQYF.

This clonotype was counted only a few times. The rearrangement links TRBV5-6 to TRBJ2-3; 7 bases match TRBD2. The trim removed 5 bases at V and 4 bases at J, leaving 13 bases unmatched. The germline V gene has CDR1 SGHDT and CDR2 YYEEEE. The CDR3 has 16 amino acids. CDR3 bases: TGTGCCAGCAGGGAAAAGGGAGCGGGGCTGGCAGATACGCAGTATTTT. Amino acids: CASREKGAGLADTQYF.

This clonotype appeared once. The chain joins TRBV28 to TRBJ2-1, with D tentatively TRBD1 or TRBD2 (5 bases each). Trimming removed 2 bases from V and 3 bases from J, with 17 bases in between. Germline lookup yields CDR1 MDHEN and CDR2 SYDVKM. There are 17 residues in the CDR3. The CDR3 protein is CASSLELGDGGYNEQFF. For the CDR3, the DNA is TGTGCCAGCAGTTTAGAGTTGGGGGACGGAGGCTACAATGAGCAGTTCTTC. Drawing the rest from reference TRBV28 and TRBJ2-1, the complete variable domain is DVKVTQSSRYLVKRTGEKVFLECVQDMDHENMFWYRQDPGLGLRLIYFSYDVKMKEKGDIPEGYSVSREKKERFSLILESASTNQTSMYLCASSLELGDGGYNEQFFGPGTRLTVL.

The chain combines TRBV2 with TRBJ2-7; 13 positions agree with TRBD2. J lost 6 bases, V lost 6 bases, and 17 bases had no gene match. The V gene's germline CDR1 is SNHLY and CDR2 FYNNEI. The CDR3 is made up of 18 amino acids. CDR3 bases: TGTGCCAGCAGGGGTGGGACTAGCGGGACAGCGTGGGTGAGCGAGCAGTACTTC. Amino acids: CASRGGTSGTAWVSEQYF.

This clonotype has only a few counts. V usage is TRBV7-2 and J usage is TRBJ2-5; TRBD2 matches at 7 bases. V was pared by 1 base and J by 1 base, with 3 bases of the junction left unmatched. The CDR3 extends over 15 amino acids. Germline V CDR1 and CDR2: SGHTA, FQGNSA. The CDR3 region is CASSLEASGQETQYF. The CDR3 DNA reads as TGTGCCAGCAGCTTAGAGGCTAGCGGCCAAGAGACCCAGTACTTC. Looking up the rest from reference TRBV7-2 and TRBJ2-5 gives the full variable domain: GAGVSQSPSNKVTEKGKDVELRCDPISGHTALYWYRQSLGQGLEFLIYFQGNSAPDKSGLPSDRFSAERTGGSVSTLTIQRTQQEDSAVYLCASSLEASGQETQYFGPGTRLLVL.

The chain uses TRBV20-1 and TRBJ2-2; 7 positions match TRBD2. Trimming removed 0 bases from V and 2 bases from J; junction bases left unmatched: 9. The CDR3 is 17 amino acids. Germline V gene data show CDR1 as DFQATT and CDR2 as SNEGSKA (reference sequence). For the CDR3, the DNA is TGCAGTGCTAGAGACCAACGCGGGGGAGCTAACACCGGGGAGCTGTTTTTT. Its translation: CSARDQRGGANTGELFF.

The sample holds many counts of this clonotype. V usage is TRBV4-2 and J usage is TRBJ2-3; the match to TRBD2 covers 7 bases. V shed 2 bases and J 4 bases; nucleotides not matched to a gene: 18. Germline V lookup: CDR1 LGHNA, CDR2 YNFKEQ. The CDR3 has 19 residues. CDR3 coding DNA: TGTGCCAGCAGCCAATATCCCTGGGGGTCTAGCGGAGGGGCAGATACGCAGTATTTT. Protein: CASSQYPWGSSGGADTQYF.

A few counts support this clonotype. The gene calls are TRBV11-2 and TRBJ2-7; the D is unclear. Germline V CDR1 and CDR2: SGHAT, FQNNGV. The CDR3 is 16 residues long. V was clipped by 3 bases and J by 2 bases, with 17 bases between them. CDR3 bases: TGTGCCAGCAGCTTGAACGTTCCCTATTTAACCTACGAGCAGTACTTC. Translated, it gives CASSLNVPYLTYEQYF.

The gene calls are TRBV7-9 and TRBJ2-5; a weak D match, TRBD2 (5 bases). Trimming shortened V by 5 bases and J by 5 bases, and 15 bases separated the two germline ends. Looked up from germline, CDR1 is SEHNR and CDR2 is FQNEAQ (reference sequence). The CDR3 covers 14 residues. In DNA form, the CDR3 reads TGTGCCAGCAGCCCGTCTCCGGACTGGGAGACCCAGTACTTC. Its protein product is CASSPSPDWETQYF. The full variable domain, with the rest looked up from reference TRBV7-9 and TRBJ2-5, is DTGVSQNPRHKITKRGQNVTFRCDPISEHNRLYWYRQTLGQGPEFLTYFQNEAQLEKSRLLSDRFSAERPKGSFSTLEIQRTEQGDSAMYLCASSPSPDWETQYFGPGTRLLVL.

This clonotype was recorded at least ten times. CDR3 residues: CSVERGLEQFF. DNA for the CDR3: TGCAGCGTTGAAAGGGGCCTTGAGCAGTTCTTC. The gene calls are TRBV29-1 and TRBJ2-1, with D perhaps TRBD1 (5 bases). The V gene's germline CDR1 is SQVTM and CDR2 ANQGSEA. This CDR3 region has 11 residues. V was clipped by 2 bases and J by 9 bases, with 8 bases between them.

V usage is TRBV4-1 and J usage is TRBJ2-5, with D unresolved. CDR3 length equals 16 residues. Trimming took 1 base from V and 4 from J, leaving 16 bases between them. Germline lookup yields CDR1 MGHRA and CDR2 YSYEKL. The CDR3, as DNA: TGCGCCAGCAGCCAAGCGTTCCGAGGTCTTGGAGAGACCCAGTACTTC. It yields the protein CASSQAFRGLGETQYF.

The sample holds a few counts of this clonotype. This chain uses TRBV6-5 with TRBJ2-7; 9 positions match TRBD1. Germline values: CDR1 MNHEY, CDR2 SVGAGI. The trim removed 2 bases at V and 11 bases at J, leaving 16 bases unmatched. The CDR3 extends over 16 amino acids. DNA of the CDR3: TGTGCCAGCAGTTACGATTCTTTGGACAGGGGACGAAGAAAGTACTTC. It translates to CASSYDSLDRGRRKYF.

The rearrangement joins TRBV5-1 to TRBJ2-1, with 14 bases identical to TRBD2. Per germline, CDR1 SGHRS and CDR2 YFSETQ. The trim removed 0 bases at V and 7 bases at J, leaving 3 bases unmatched. The CDR3 has 16 residues. CDR3 nucleotide sequence: TGCGCCAGCAGCTTGGACGGGACTAGCGGGAGTAATGAGCAGTTCTTC. Translating it yields CASSLDGTSGSNEQFF.

In its sample, this clonotype was seen a few times. The rearrangement joins TRBV15 to TRBJ1-1; D remains unclear. V dropped 2 bases and J dropped 0 bases, with 4 bases sitting between them. The CDR3 is made up of 13 amino acids. Germline CDR1 and CDR2: LNHNV and YYDKDF (reference sequence). The CDR3 DNA follows: TGTGCCACCAGCAGACAGGTGAACACTGAAGCTTTCTTT. Its translation: CATSRQVNTEAFF.

V is TRBV20-1 and J is TRBJ2-3; TRBD1 or TRBD2 may be the D gene (5 bases each). The germline V and J ends were trimmed by 3 bases and 5 bases, with 9 bases remaining between them. The CDR3 totals 12 residues. Germline V gene lookup returns CDR1 DFQATT and CDR2 SNEGSKA (reference sequence). CDR3 in amino acids: CSASWGRDTQYF. DNA of the CDR3: TGCAGTGCTAGTTGGGGACGAGATACGCAGTATTTT.

The CDR3 DNA follows: TGTGCCAGCAGCCATACAGGGTTTCGCGAGCAGTACTTC. Amino acid sequence: CASSHTGFREQYF. The chain couples TRBV3-1 to TRBJ2-7, with a weak D call TRBD1 (6 bases). The ends were cut back, 3 bases at V and 6 bases at J, with 12 bases in the middle. The CDR3 spans 13 residues. Germline CDR1 and CDR2: LGHDT and YNNKEL (reference sequence).

The V call is TRBV7-8, the J call TRBJ1-5, with D unresolved. Trimming stripped 1 base from V and 1 base from J, with 14 bases between. The CDR3 sequence is 17 residues long. CDR1 and CDR2 from the germline V gene are SGHVS and FQNEAQ. The CDR3 protein is CASSLVGSGRSNQPQHF. CDR3 DNA: TGTGCCAGCAGCTTAGTAGGTTCTGGACGGAGCAATCAGCCCCAGCATTTT. The entire variable domain, with the rest obtained from reference TRBV7-8 and TRBJ1-5, is as follows: GAGVSQSPRYKVAKRGQDVALRCDPISGHVSLFWYQQALGQGPEFLTYFQNEAQLDKSGLPSDRFFAERPEGSVSTLKIQRTQQEDSAVYLCASSLVGSGRSNQPQHFGDGTRLSIL.

This clonotype occurred many times. This chain uses TRBV7-2 with TRBJ2-2; the D gene is possibly TRBD2 (5 bases). V was cut by 1 base and J by 2 bases, with 14 bases left in between. Germline values: CDR1 SGHTA, CDR2 FQGNSA. There are 17 residues in the CDR3. CDR3: CASSLGHPSPNTGELFF. The CDR3 coding sequence is TGTGCCAGCAGCTTAGGTCATCCTAGCCCTAACACCGGGGAGCTGTTTTTT.

The chain has TRBV9 and TRBJ2-1; tentatively, D is TRBD2 (5 bases). V was cut by 0 bases and J by 8 bases, with 6 bases left in between. The CDR3 has 12 amino acids. From germline, CDR1 is SGDLS and CDR2 YYNGEE. CDR3 DNA sequence: TGTGCCAGCAGCGTAGTCGGGGATGAGCAGTTCTTC. It translates to CASSVVGDEQFF.

There are a few counts of this clonotype. This chain uses TRBV5-1 with TRBJ2-5; D is perhaps TRBD2 (6 bases). From germline, CDR1 is SGHRS and CDR2 YFSETQ. The V end lost 1 base, the J end lost 0 bases, and 13 bases lay between the germline ends. This CDR3 region has 16 residues. CDR3 residues: CASSLSTSRNQETQYF. CDR3 DNA: TGCGCCAGCAGCTTGAGCACTAGCAGGAACCAAGAGACCCAGTACTTC.